Listed here are 20 T cell receptor beta chains from one sample, sequenced in a study of blood T cell repertoires in COVID-19. Clones were read by immunoSEQ multiplex PCR, and TCRdb kept only the in-frame ones, dropping some. Among 170,000 or so clones listed, more than 85% were seen once. The specimen sequenced was peripheral blood. All receptors derive from a man aged 50 to 59 with acute or convalescent COVID-19.

The genes are TRBV7-8 and TRBJ1-5; D is perhaps TRBD1 (6 bases). CDR3 size: 17 residues. The V end was cut by 5 bases, the J end by 6 bases, with 23 bases between. The germline gives CDR1 SGHVS, CDR2 FQNEAQ. The CDR3 DNA is TGTGCCAGCAGCCCCAGGGGTCACTCAGCTGTCGGTCAGCCCCAGCATTTT. This encodes CASSPRGHSAVGQPQHF.

This clone has at least ten counts. This rearrangement joins TRBV2 to TRBJ1-2, with unresolved D. The germline V and J ends were trimmed by 6 bases and 5 bases, with 13 bases remaining between them. Germline CDR1 is SNHLY and CDR2 is FYNNEI. The CDR3 has 13 residues. CDR3 bases: TGTGCCAGCAGAAAGCTAGGCGTTTATGGCTACACCTTC. This gives the protein CASRKLGVYGYTF.

This clone was recorded only once. The V call is TRBV4-1, the J call TRBJ2-7; TRBD2 aligns across 9 bases. Germline CDR1 MGHRA, CDR2 YSYEKL. Germline trimming cut 4 bases from V and 5 bases from J; bases unmatched to any gene: 12. The CDR3 totals 16 residues. The CDR3 reads CASSPSLAGRLNEQYF. In DNA form, the CDR3 reads TGCGCCAGCAGCCCGTCTCTAGCGGGAAGGCTAAACGAGCAGTACTTC.

This clone appeared a single time. V and J are TRBV29-1 and TRBJ2-2, with 8 nucleotides matching TRBD1. CDR1 and CDR2 (germline): SQVTM, ANQGSEA. The V gene end was trimmed by 2 bases and the J gene end by 4 bases; junction bases not matched to a gene: 3. This CDR3 is built from 14 residues. The DNA of the CDR3 is TGCAGCGTTGAATCACAGGGGGGCACCGGGGAGCTGTTTTTT. This encodes CSVESQGGTGELFF.

This clone occurred a few times. This sequence joins TRBV5-1 and TRBJ1-2; D is unresolved. Germline CDR1 SGHRS, CDR2 YFSETQ. Trimming pared 0 bases from V and 2 bases from J, leaving 5 bases between. CDR3 size: 13 residues. The CDR3 loop is CASSLDRNYGYTF. Here the CDR3 DNA reads TGCGCCAGCAGCTTGGACAGAAACTATGGCTACACCTTC.

DNA of the CDR3: TGTGCCAGCAGCCTCTTTAGGACAGGGGACGAGCAGTACTTC. Translating it yields CASSLFRTGDEQYF. V is TRBV2 and J is TRBJ2-7; 9 bases line up with TRBD1. V lost 6 bases to trimming and J lost 5 bases; unmatched junction nucleotides: 8. The CDR3 is 14 amino acids. Per germline, CDR1 SNHLY and CDR2 FYNNEI.

In DNA form, the CDR3 reads TGTGCCAGCAGCTCCGGGGACAAAAAATATACGAGCTCACCCCTCCACTTT. This sequence encodes CASSSGDKKYTSSPLHF. The rearrangement joins TRBV11-2 to TRBJ1-6; the D gene is possibly TRBD1 (6 bases). From germline, CDR1 is SGHAT and CDR2 FQNNGV. With 4 bases removed from V and 10 bases from J, the gap between germline ends came to 23 bases. This CDR3 has 17 amino acids.

The chain links TRBV11-3 to TRBJ2-1; D is unresolved. With 4 bases removed from V and 8 bases from J, the gap between germline ends came to 12 bases. Germline values: CDR1 SGHNT, CDR2 YENEEA. The CDR3 consists of 13 residues. The CDR3, as DNA: TGTGCCAGCAGCTCCCCAGGTGTGCATGAGCAGTTCTTC. Protein product: CASSSPGVHEQFF.

This chain connects TRBV7-3 to TRBJ2-5; TRBD2 might be the D (6 bases). CDR3 length equals 16 residues. Germline V gives CDR1 SGHTA, CDR2 FQGTGA. V was trimmed by 5 bases and J by 5 bases, leaving 21 bases between them. The CDR3 DNA follows: TGTGCCAGCAGCGCTTTTGGGCTCGGGGGACGGGAGACCCAGTACTTC. Protein product: CASSAFGLGGRETQYF.

The gene calls are TRBV5-1 and TRBJ2-3, with a weak D call TRBD2 (5 bases). The germline CDR1 and CDR2 sequences are SGHRS and YFSETQ. The CDR3 length is 18 residues. V shed 2 bases and J shed 1 base, with 20 bases lying between them. This chain's CDR3 is CASSLTNGDWRGTDTQYF. The CDR3 nucleotides are TGCGCCAGCAGCTTAACGAACGGAGACTGGCGGGGCACAGATACGCAGTATTTT.

The rearrangement joins TRBV10-3 to TRBJ2-1; 14 bases align to TRBD2. V shed 4 bases, J shed 6 bases, and the junction held 2 bases outside the gene matches. The CDR3 has 15 amino acids. CDR1 and CDR2 from the germline V gene are ENHRY and SYGVKD. CDR3 sequence (DNA): TGTGCCATCAGTGCAGGGACTAGCGGGGGCAATGAGCAGTTCTTC. This gives the protein CAISAGTSGGNEQFF.

This clone came up a few times. V gene TRBV19 combines with J gene TRBJ2-5; the D is unclear. The V and J ends lost 3 bases and 5 bases respectively, with 13 bases between them. CDR1 is LNHDA, CDR2 SQIVND, per germline (reference sequence). This CDR3 contains 14 residues. CDR3 sequence: CASSIQVSLETQYF. For the CDR3, the DNA is TGTGCCAGTAGTATTCAGGTCAGCCTTGAGACCCAGTACTTC.

This chain joins TRBV5-1 and TRBJ1-4; 9 nucleotides agree with TRBD1. This CDR3 region has 16 residues. Trimming removed 1 base from V and 4 bases from J; junction bases left unmatched: 5. Looked up from germline, CDR1 is SGHRS and CDR2 is YFSETQ. The CDR3 here is CASSLRMTGGNEKLFF. CDR3 sequence (DNA): TGCGCCAGCAGCTTGCGAATGACAGGGGGTAATGAAAAACTGTTTTTT.

The CDR3 is CSVVVGLGNTIYF. The CDR3 DNA sequence: TGCAGCGTTGTCGTGGGGCTCGGAAACACCATATATTTT. V gene TRBV29-1 combines with J gene TRBJ1-3; D perhaps matches TRBD1 (5 bases). Germline values: CDR1 SQVTM, CDR2 ANQGSEA. The CDR3 runs 13 residues. Trimming removed 4 bases from V and 4 bases from J, with 11 bases in between.

The chain couples TRBV4-1 to TRBJ1-2; D ambiguous. The CDR3 runs 13 residues. CDR1 and CDR2 (germline): MGHRA, YSYEKL. Trimming shortened V by 1 base and J by 5 bases, and 8 bases separated the two germline ends. CDR3 sequence reads: CASSQGTPYGYTF. Here the CDR3 DNA reads TGCGCCAGCAGCCAAGGGACTCCATATGGCTACACCTTC.

The J gene is TRBJ1-1, the V gene TRBV27; D may be TRBD1 (5 bases). This CDR3 spans 13 amino acids. Germline V gives CDR1 MNHEY, CDR2 SMNVEV (reference sequence). Between the trimmed V and J ends, which lost 3 bases and 4 bases, there was a span of 9 bases. In DNA, the CDR3 is TGTGCCAGCAGTTTCGGGGGGGGCACTGAAGCTTTCTTT. It codes for CASSFGGGTEAFF.

The chain links TRBV24-1 to TRBJ2-3; weak D call: TRBD1 (6 bases). V was clipped by 4 bases and J by 15 bases, with 19 bases between them. Germline V gene lookup returns CDR1 KGHDR and CDR2 SFDVKD. The CDR3 is 13 amino acids. The CDR3 protein is CATSDPGQNQEYF. In nucleotides, the CDR3 is TGTGCCACCAGTGACCCCGGACAGAATCAAGAATATTTT.

This clone occurred once. This chain links TRBV5-6 with TRBJ2-3, with D perhaps matching TRBD2 (6 bases). Trimming stripped 2 bases from V and 0 bases from J, with 10 bases between. The CDR3 is 15 residues long. The germline V gene encodes CDR1 SGHDT and CDR2 YYEEEE. DNA for the CDR3: TGTGCCAGCAGCTTAAACCGGGGGAGCACAGATACGCAGTATTTT. This gives the protein CASSLNRGSTDTQYF.

The chain employs TRBV6-1 and TRBJ2-7, with 7 bases lining up with TRBD1. CDR1 is MNHNS and CDR2 is SASEGT in the germline V gene. Trimming took 3 bases from V and 0 from J; bases not matched to a gene: 2. This CDR3 contains 14 residues. The CDR3 is CASSETGNSYEQYV. CDR3 nucleotide sequence: TGTGCCAGCAGTGAGACAGGGAACTCCTACGAGCAGTACGTC.

The table lists this clone with a count of one. The chain recombines TRBV6-4 with TRBJ1-5; 8 nucleotides align to TRBD1. There are 14 residues in the CDR3. CDR1 is MRHNA and CDR2 is SNTAGT in the germline V gene. V lost 4 bases to trimming and J lost 6 bases; unmatched junction nucleotides: 5. The CDR3 here is CASSAQTGGQPQHF. The CDR3 DNA reads as TGTGCCAGCAGTGCGCAAACAGGGGGTCAGCCCCAGCATTTT.